Each of the 28 T cell receptor beta chains below was sequenced from the same sample in a study of cytomegalovirus exposure and HLA in healthy donors. The PCR made use of 60 Vbeta and 13 Jbeta primers. The assay was immunoSEQ multiplex PCR, and TCRdb's table has in-frame clones only and misses some. The table shows 200,000 or so clones, with 65% to 80% occurring only once. Sample: PBMCs. Every receptor here comes from a man aged 45-60 years in good health and CMV-seronegative.

DNA of the CDR3: TGTGCCAGCAGGCAGACTAGTAACAATGAGCAGTTCTTC. Its protein product is CASRQTSNNEQFF. The chain uses TRBV6-5 and TRBJ2-1; TRBD2 is a possible D gene (6 bases). CDR1 and CDR2 (germline): MNHEY, SVGAGI. V lost 6 bases and J 5 bases, leaving 11 bases between the germline ends. The CDR3 loop spans 13 amino acids.

The V gene is TRBV2, the J gene TRBJ1-4; 9 bases agree with TRBD1. After removal of 5 bases from V and 3 bases from J, the junction contained 13 bases not matched to a gene. The CDR3 runs to 18 residues. Germline-derived CDR1 and CDR2 are SNHLY and FYNNEI. This CDR3 reads CASSILGQGKVANEKLFF. The CDR3 nucleotides are TGTGCCAGCAGTATACTAGGACAGGGGAAGGTAGCTAATGAAAAACTGTTTTTT. Drawing the rest from reference TRBV2 and TRBJ1-4, the complete variable domain is EPEVTQTPSHQVTQMGQEVILRCVPISNHLYFYWYRQILGQKVEFLVSFYNNEISEKSEIFDDQFSVERPDGSNFTLKIRSTKLEDSAMYFCASSILGQGKVANEKLFFGSGTQLSVL.

V usage is TRBV6-1 and J usage is TRBJ2-3, with 8 nucleotides matching TRBD2. Per germline, CDR1 MNHNS and CDR2 SASEGT. The length of the CDR3 is 15 residues. V was pared by 6 bases and J by 0 bases, with 5 bases of the junction left unmatched. The CDR3 sequence is CASSRLAPSTDTQYF. CDR3 nucleotide sequence: TGTGCCAGCAGCCGACTAGCGCCTAGCACAGATACGCAGTATTTT.

This clone was observed a few times. The V gene is TRBV4-1, the J gene TRBJ1-1, with TRBD1 matching 8 bases. Germline V gene sequence: CDR1 MGHRA, CDR2 YSYEKL. The CDR3 is 13 amino acids. J was trimmed by 10 bases and V by 4 bases; bases with no gene match: 8. CDR3 sequence reads: CASSPPTGVPAFF. DNA of the CDR3: TGCGCCAGCAGCCCACCGACAGGGGTCCCAGCTTTCTTT.

In DNA form, the CDR3 reads TGTGCCTGGAGTCAACAAGACAATGAGCAGTTCTTC. Its translation: CAWSQQDNEQFF. The chain couples TRBV30 to TRBJ2-1, with no clear D. The CDR3 has 12 amino acids. Germline lookup yields CDR1 GTSNPN and CDR2 SVGIG (reference sequence). V shed 2 bases and J shed 5 bases, with 7 bases lying between them.

The CDR3 DNA is TGTGCCAGCAGTATTAGAAAAGCGGGACCTTTCTACAATGAGCAGTTCTTC. Its protein product is CASSIRKAGPFYNEQFF. The chain uses TRBV21-1 and TRBJ2-1; the D segment call TRBD2 is taken from the table without a DNA check. TRBV21-1 is listed as a pseudogene. The CDR3 is 17 amino acids.

The genes are TRBV10-3 and TRBJ1-3, with D unclear. This CDR3 has 16 amino acids. V lost 3 bases and J lost 0, with 12 bases in between. Germline V lookup: CDR1 ENHRY, CDR2 SYGVKD. In DNA form, the CDR3 reads TGTGCCATCAGTGATCCCGGCGGCGACTCTGGAAACACCATATATTTT. Translation: CAISDPGGDSGNTIYF.

The chain uses TRBV28 and TRBJ2-5; D not resolved. With the DNA end fitting TRBJ2-7 better, the J assignment may be wrong. The CDR3 is made up of 11 amino acids. The germline V gene has CDR1 MDHEN and CDR2 SYDVKM. CDR3 in DNA: TGTGCCAGCAGCCTGAACTACGAGCAGTACTTC. Protein product: CASSLNYEQYF.

This clone has a single count. The same CDR3 is also encoded by other DNA sequences in this sample. The chain links TRBV9 to TRBJ2-2; no clear D gene. The germline gives CDR1 SGDLS, CDR2 YYNGEE. The V end lost 0 bases, the J end lost 5 bases, and 5 bases lay between the germline ends. This CDR3 contains 13 residues. CDR3 sequence reads: CASSVGGTGELFF. Written as DNA, the CDR3 is TGTGCCAGCAGCGTAGGCGGTACCGGGGAGCTGTTTTTT. The full variable domain, completed using reference TRBV9 and TRBJ2-2, is DSGVTQTPKHLITATGQRVTLRCSPRSGDLSVYWYQQSLDQGLQFLIQYYNGEERAKGNILERFSAQQFPDLHSELNLSSLELGDSALYFCASSVGGTGELFFGEGSRLTVL.

CDR3 sequence (DNA): TGTGCCAGTAGTATTCGACTAGGCCTGGATTCACCCCTCCACTTT. This codes for CASSIRLGLDSPLHF. The gene calls are TRBV19 and TRBJ1-6, with D hard to call. Between the trimmed V and J ends, which lost 3 bases and 8 bases, there was a span of 14 bases. The CDR3 is 15 residues long. CDR1 is LNHDA and CDR2 is SQIVND in the germline V gene (reference sequence).

This chain connects TRBV4-1 to TRBJ2-7; 7 nucleotides match TRBD1. Germline V lookup: CDR1 MGHRA, CDR2 YSYEKL. The CDR3 consists of 17 residues. Trimming removed 3 bases from V and 0 bases from J; junction bases left unmatched: 11. As DNA, the CDR3 is TGCGCCAGCAGCCACCAAAAAGACAGGGAAAGCTCCTACGAGCAGTACTTC. Translated, it gives CASSHQKDRESSYEQYF.

The rearrangement links TRBV28 to TRBJ2-5, with D possibly being TRBD1 (6 bases). Trimming removed 1 base at V and 0 bases at J, with 18 bases between. The CDR3 is made up of 18 amino acids. Germline CDR1 MDHEN, CDR2 SYDVKM. The CDR3 DNA is TGTGCCAGCAGTTTATTTACCTCGGGACACAGGTACCAAGAGACCCAGTACTTC. Amino acid sequence: CASSLFTSGHRYQETQYF.

This clone is a singleton in its sample. The rearrangement joins TRBV19 to TRBJ2-5; 7 bases agree with TRBD1. The DNA end favors TRBJ2-7, so the J call may be wrong. Germline CDR1 reads LNHDA; CDR2 reads SQIVND (reference sequence). CDR3 length: 15 residues. Here the CDR3 reads CASSVGQLSVYEQYF. The CDR3 DNA follows: TGTGCCAGTAGCGTGGGACAGCTCTCAGTCTACGAGCAGTACTTC.

The genes are TRBV7-9 and TRBJ1-3; a possible D gene is TRBD1 (5 bases). In germline, CDR1 is SEHNR, CDR2 FQNEAQ (reference sequence). V was cut by 3 bases and J by 0 bases, with 12 bases left in between. The CDR3 sequence is 16 residues long. In DNA, the CDR3 is TGTGCCAGCAGCTTTCGTGGGGCCAGCTCTGGAAACACCATATATTTT. Encoded protein: CASSFRGASSGNTIYF.

The genes are TRBV6-5 and TRBJ1-2, with D possibly being TRBD1 (6 bases). Germline assignment: CDR1 MNHEY and CDR2 SVGAGI. The CDR3 totals 15 residues. V was pared by 6 bases and J by 8 bases, with 22 bases between. The CDR3 DNA is TGTGCCAGCAGAATCCCCGACGGGGGGCCAGGCGGCTACACCTTC. The encoded protein is CASRIPDGGPGGYTF.

The rearrangement joins TRBV6-5 to TRBJ2-1; 10 bases map to TRBD2. This CDR3 has 16 amino acids. Germline CDR1 reads MNHEY; CDR2 reads SVGAGI. The V segment lost 0 bases and the J segment 3 bases; nucleotides outside the gene matches: 2. CDR3: CASSYSGLAVYNEQFF. The CDR3 nucleotides read TGTGCCAGCAGTTACTCTGGACTAGCGGTCTACAATGAGCAGTTCTTC.

V usage is TRBV6-1 and J usage is TRBJ2-3, with 11 bases matching TRBD1. CDR3 size: 19 residues. Trimming cost V 3 bases and J 4 bases; bases outside gene matches: 15. Looked up from germline, CDR1 is MNHNS and CDR2 is SASEGT. In nucleotides, the CDR3 is TGTGCCAGCAGTGATCGAGGACAGGGGGCCGGTGGCGGCTCAGATACGCAGTATTTT. It is translated as CASSDRGQGAGGGSDTQYF.

The chain carries TRBV7-9 and TRBJ2-7, with no clear D. This CDR3 spans 13 amino acids. Germline V lookup: CDR1 SEHNR, CDR2 FQNEAQ (reference sequence). Trimming took off 3 bases at V and 0 bases at J, with 6 bases between the two ends. The CDR3 loop is CASSLPSSYEQYF. The CDR3 nucleotides read TGTGCCAGCAGCTTGCCGAGCTCCTACGAGCAGTACTTC.

The genes are TRBV9 and TRBJ1-1; D gene unclear. CDR3 length: 17 residues. The germline V gene encodes CDR1 SGDLS and CDR2 YYNGEE. V was trimmed by 0 bases and J by 5 bases, leaving 20 bases between them. The CDR3 region has the DNA TGTGCCAGCAGCGTAGGGGGAAGCAGCGGGGTTCTAACTGAAGCTTTCTTT. It encodes CASSVGGSSGVLTEAFF. The variable domain in full, with the rest retrieved from reference TRBV9 and TRBJ1-1, is DSGVTQTPKHLITATGQRVTLRCSPRSGDLSVYWYQQSLDQGLQFLIQYYNGEERAKGNILERFSAQQFPDLHSELNLSSLELGDSALYFCASSVGGSSGVLTEAFFGQGTRLTVV.

V gene TRBV5-1 combines with J gene TRBJ1-3, with D possibly being TRBD1 (6 bases). V was pared by 3 bases and J by 2 bases, with 12 bases between. Germline CDR1 is SGHRS and CDR2 is YFSETQ. The CDR3 is 15 residues long. The CDR3 here is CASSYQQGAGNTIYF. The CDR3 DNA sequence: TGCGCCAGCAGCTACCAACAGGGTGCTGGAAACACCATATATTTT.

This clone was picked up a small number of times. The chain recombines TRBV4-1 with TRBJ2-7; no reliable D call. This CDR3 is 14 amino acids long. V gave up 3 bases and J gave up 6 bases, with 15 bases separating them. Germline V gene sequence: CDR1 MGHRA, CDR2 YSYEKL. The DNA of the CDR3 is TGCGCCAGCAGCCAGAACGGCCTTCCGGGCGAGCAGTACTTC. Translating it yields CASSQNGLPGEQYF.

The V gene is TRBV2, the J gene TRBJ2-7; D uncertain. The CDR3 covers 15 residues. Germline V gene sequence: CDR1 SNHLY, CDR2 FYNNEI. Trimming removed 4 bases from V and 9 bases from J, with 22 bases in between. CDR3 nucleotides: TGTGCCAGCAGTGGAATGAAGAGTGGTGAATCTTGGCAGTACTTC. Protein: CASSGMKSGESWQYF.

The chain employs TRBV27 and TRBJ2-2; a weak D match, TRBD1 (6 bases). Trimming stripped 7 bases from V and 5 bases from J, with 17 bases between. CDR3 length equals 15 residues. Germline V gene lookup returns CDR1 MNHEY and CDR2 SMNVEV (reference sequence). CDR3 region: CASTYRDKPTGELFF. In DNA, the CDR3 is TGTGCCAGCACCTATCGGGACAAACCTACCGGGGAGCTGTTTTTT.

The chain combines TRBV18 with TRBJ2-3, with 8 nucleotides matching TRBD1. The CDR3 covers 14 residues. Germline lookup yields CDR1 KGHSH and CDR2 LQKENI. With 8 bases clipped from V and 11 bases from J, the junction kept 15 bases outside the gene matches. The CDR3 coding sequence is TGTGCCAGCACCCAGTCGCAGGGGGCTGAAGGGCAGTATTTT. As protein: CASTQSQGAEGQYF.

J is TRBJ2-7 and V is TRBV5-1; tentative D call: TRBD2 (5 bases). The CDR3 is 14 amino acids. The V gene lost 1 base and the J gene lost 3 bases, with 11 bases spanning the gap. The germline V gene encodes CDR1 SGHRS and CDR2 YFSETQ. The CDR3 DNA sequence: TGCGCCAGCAGCTTGCTCGGGGAAGGCTACGAGCAGTACTTC. It specifies CASSLLGEGYEQYF.

CDR3 sequence: CSVEGRAGLVNNEQFF. For the CDR3, the DNA is TGCAGCGTTGAAGGTAGGGCAGGACTAGTAAACAATGAGCAGTTCTTC. The chain joins TRBV29-1 to TRBJ2-1; 7 bases are a match to TRBD2. The V and J ends lost 1 base and 5 bases, in that order; junction bases with no gene match: 11. This CDR3 is 16 amino acids long. Germline values: CDR1 SQVTM, CDR2 ANQGSEA.

The sample holds one count of this clone. The chain couples TRBV10-3 to TRBJ1-5; 8 bases are a match to TRBD1. CDR3 size: 13 residues. CDR1 ENHRY and CDR2 SYGVKD come from the germline V gene. Trimming at V came to 11 bases and at J to 7 bases, leaving 10 bases not matched to a gene. The CDR3 region has the DNA TGTGCCGCCCGACAGGGGACGAGCCAGCCCCAGCATTTT. Translated, it gives CAARQGTSQPQHF.

The V and J genes are TRBV7-3 and TRBJ2-5; tentatively, D is TRBD2 (5 bases). CDR3 length equals 13 residues. The ends were cut back, 0 bases at V and 5 bases at J, with 7 bases in the middle. Germline V gene lookup returns CDR1 SGHTA and CDR2 FQGTGA. CDR3 sequence (DNA): TGTGCCAGCAGCTTAACCTGGAGGGAGACCCAGTACTTC. Protein: CASSLTWRETQYF.